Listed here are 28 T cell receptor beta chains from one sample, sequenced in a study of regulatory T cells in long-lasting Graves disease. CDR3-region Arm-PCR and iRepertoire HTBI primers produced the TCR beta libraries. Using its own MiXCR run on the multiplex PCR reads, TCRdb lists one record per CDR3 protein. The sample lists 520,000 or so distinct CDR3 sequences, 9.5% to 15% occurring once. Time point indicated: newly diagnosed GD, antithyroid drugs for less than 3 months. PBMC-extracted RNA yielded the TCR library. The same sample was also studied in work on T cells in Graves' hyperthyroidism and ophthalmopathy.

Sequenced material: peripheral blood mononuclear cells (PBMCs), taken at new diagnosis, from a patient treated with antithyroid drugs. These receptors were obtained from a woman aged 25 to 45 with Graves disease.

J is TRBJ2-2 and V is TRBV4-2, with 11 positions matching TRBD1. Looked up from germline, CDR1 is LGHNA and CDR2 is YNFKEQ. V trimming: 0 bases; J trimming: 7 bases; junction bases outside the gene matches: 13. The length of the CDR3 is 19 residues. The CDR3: CASSQEFALGQGAGGELFF. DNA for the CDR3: TGTGCCAGCAGCCAAGAATTCGCGCTAGGACAGGGGGCGGGCGGGGAGCTGTTTTTT.

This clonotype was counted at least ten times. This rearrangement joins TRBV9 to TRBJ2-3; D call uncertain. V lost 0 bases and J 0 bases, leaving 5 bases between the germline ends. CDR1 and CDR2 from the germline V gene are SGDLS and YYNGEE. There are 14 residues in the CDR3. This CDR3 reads CASSVAASTDTQYF. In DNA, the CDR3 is TGTGCCAGCAGCGTAGCTGCCAGCACAGATACGCAGTATTTT.

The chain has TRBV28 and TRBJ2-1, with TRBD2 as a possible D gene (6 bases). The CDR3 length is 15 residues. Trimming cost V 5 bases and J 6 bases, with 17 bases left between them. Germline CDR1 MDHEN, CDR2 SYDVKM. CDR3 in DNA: TGTGCCAGCAGTCCTCTACGTGGGGGGAGCAATGAGCAGTTCTTC. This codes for CASSPLRGGSNEQFF.

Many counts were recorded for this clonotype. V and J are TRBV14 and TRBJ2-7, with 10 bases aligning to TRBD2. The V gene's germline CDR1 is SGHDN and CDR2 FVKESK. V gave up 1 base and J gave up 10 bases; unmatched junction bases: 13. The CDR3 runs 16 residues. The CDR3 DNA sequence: TGTGCCAGCAGCCAAGGCCCCCATCGGGGACTAGCGACACAGTACTTC. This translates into CASSQGPHRGLATQYF. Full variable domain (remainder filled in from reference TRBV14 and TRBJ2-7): EAGVTQFPSHSVIEKGQTVTLRCDPISGHDNLYWYRRVMGKEIKFLLHFVKESKQDESGMPNNRFLAERTGGTYSTLKVQPAELEDSGVYFCASSQGPHRGLATQYFGPGTRLTVT.

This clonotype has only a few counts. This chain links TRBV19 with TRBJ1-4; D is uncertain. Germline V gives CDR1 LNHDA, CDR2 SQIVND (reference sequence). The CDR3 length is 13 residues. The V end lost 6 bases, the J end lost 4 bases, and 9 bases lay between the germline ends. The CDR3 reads CASRKVINEKLFF. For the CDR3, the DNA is TGTGCCAGTAGGAAAGTCATTAATGAAAAACTGTTTTTT.

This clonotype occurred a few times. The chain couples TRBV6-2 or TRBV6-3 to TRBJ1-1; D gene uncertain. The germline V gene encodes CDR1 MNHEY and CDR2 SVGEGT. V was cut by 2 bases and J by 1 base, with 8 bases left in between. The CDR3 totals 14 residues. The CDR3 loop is CASSYHRGNTEAFF. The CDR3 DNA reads TGTGCCAGCAGTTACCACCGAGGGAACACTGAAGCTTTCTTT.

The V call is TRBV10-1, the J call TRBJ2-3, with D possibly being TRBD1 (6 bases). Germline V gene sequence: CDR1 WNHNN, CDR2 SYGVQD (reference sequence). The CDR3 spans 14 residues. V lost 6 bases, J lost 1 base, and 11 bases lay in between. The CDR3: CASSRDIGTDTQYF. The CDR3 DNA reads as TGCGCCAGCAGCCGGGACATTGGCACAGATACGCAGTATTTT.

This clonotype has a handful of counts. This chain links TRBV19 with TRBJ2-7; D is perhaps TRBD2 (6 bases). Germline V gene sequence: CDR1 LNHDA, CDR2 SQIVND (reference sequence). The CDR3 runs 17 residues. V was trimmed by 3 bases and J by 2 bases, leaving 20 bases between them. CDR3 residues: CASSMGGWGNQAYEQYF. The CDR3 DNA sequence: TGTGCCAGTAGTATGGGGGGTTGGGGGAACCAGGCCTACGAGCAGTACTTC.

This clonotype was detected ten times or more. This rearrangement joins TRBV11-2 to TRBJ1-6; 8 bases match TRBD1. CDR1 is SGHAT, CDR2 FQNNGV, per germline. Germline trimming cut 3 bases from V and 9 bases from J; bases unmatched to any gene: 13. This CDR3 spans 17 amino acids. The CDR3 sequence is CASSFVIGQGVLSPLHF. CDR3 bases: TGTGCCAGCAGCTTTGTTATCGGACAGGGAGTTCTTTCACCCCTCCACTTT.

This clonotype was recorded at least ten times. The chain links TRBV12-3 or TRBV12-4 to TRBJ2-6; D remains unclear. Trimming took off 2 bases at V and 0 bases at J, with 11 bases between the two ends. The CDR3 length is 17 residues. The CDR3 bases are TGTGCCAGCAGTTTACCCTGGAGAATCTCTGGGGCCAACGTCCTGACTTTC. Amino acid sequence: CASSLPWRISGANVLTF.

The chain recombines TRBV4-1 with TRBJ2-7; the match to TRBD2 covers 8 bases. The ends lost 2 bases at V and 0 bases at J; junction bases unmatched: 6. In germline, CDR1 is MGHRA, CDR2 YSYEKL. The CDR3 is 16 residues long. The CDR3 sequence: CASSQLAGDDSYEQYF. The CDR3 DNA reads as TGCGCCAGCAGCCAACTAGCGGGTGACGACTCCTACGAGCAGTACTTC.

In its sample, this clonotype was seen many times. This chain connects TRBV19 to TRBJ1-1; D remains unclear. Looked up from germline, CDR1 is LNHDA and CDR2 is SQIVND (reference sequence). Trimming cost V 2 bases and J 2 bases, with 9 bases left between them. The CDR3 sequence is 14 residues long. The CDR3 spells CASSIWRDNTEAFF. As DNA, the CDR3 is TGTGCCAGTAGTATATGGAGGGATAACACTGAAGCTTTCTTT.

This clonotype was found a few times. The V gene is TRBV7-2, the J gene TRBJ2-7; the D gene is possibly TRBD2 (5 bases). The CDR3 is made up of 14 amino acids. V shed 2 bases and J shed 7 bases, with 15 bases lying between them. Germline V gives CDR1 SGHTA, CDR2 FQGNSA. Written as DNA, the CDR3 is TGTGCCAGCAGCTTAAACCCGACCCCGGGAGAGCAGTACTTC. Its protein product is CASSLNPTPGEQYF.

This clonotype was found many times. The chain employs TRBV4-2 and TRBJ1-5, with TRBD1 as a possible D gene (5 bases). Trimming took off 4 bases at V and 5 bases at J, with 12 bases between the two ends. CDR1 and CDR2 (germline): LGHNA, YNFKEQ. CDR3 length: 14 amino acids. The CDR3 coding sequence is TGTGCCAGCAGCCTGACAGTAGGGGATCAGCCCCAGCATTTT. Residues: CASSLTVGDQPQHF.

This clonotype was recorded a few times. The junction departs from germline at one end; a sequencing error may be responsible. The CDR3 DNA follows: TGCGCCAGCAGTGAGTGTCAGCCCCAGCATTTT. Its protein is CASSECQPQHF. The chain couples TRBV6-1 to TRBJ1-5, with no clear D. This CDR3 is 11 amino acids long. The germline gives CDR1 MNHNS, CDR2 SASEGT.

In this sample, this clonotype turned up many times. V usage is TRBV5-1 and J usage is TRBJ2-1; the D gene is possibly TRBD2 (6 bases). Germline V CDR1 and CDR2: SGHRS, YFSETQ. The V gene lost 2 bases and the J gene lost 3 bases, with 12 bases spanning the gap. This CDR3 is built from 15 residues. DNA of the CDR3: TGCGCCAGCAGCTTTGGGGGAGGCCACTACAATGAGCAGTTCTTC. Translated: CASSFGGGHYNEQFF. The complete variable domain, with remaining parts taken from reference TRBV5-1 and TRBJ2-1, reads KAGVTQTPRYLIKTRGQQVTLSCSPISGHRSVSWYQQTPGQGLQFLFEYFSETQRNKGNFPGRFSGRQFSNSRSEMNVSTLELGDSALYLCASSFGGGHYNEQFFGPGTRLTVL.

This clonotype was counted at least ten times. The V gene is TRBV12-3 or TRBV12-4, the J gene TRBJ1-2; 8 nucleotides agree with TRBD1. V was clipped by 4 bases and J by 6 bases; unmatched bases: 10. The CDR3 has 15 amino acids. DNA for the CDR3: TGTGCCAGCAGTTCTCCAAGGACAGGGAGGGATGGCTACACCTTC. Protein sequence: CASSSPRTGRDGYTF.

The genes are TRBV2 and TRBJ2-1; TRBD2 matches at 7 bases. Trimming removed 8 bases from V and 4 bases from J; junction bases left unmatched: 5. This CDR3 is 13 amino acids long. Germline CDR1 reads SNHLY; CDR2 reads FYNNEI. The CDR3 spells CASGWGGYNEQFF. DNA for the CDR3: TGTGCCAGCGGTTGGGGGGGGTACAATGAGCAGTTCTTC.

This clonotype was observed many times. As DNA, the CDR3 is TGTGCCAGCAGCCAAGCCCCAGACATGAAACACGAGCAGTACTTC. This gives the protein CASSQAPDMKHEQYF. The chain couples TRBV3-2 to TRBJ2-7. TRBV3-2 is classified as a pseudogene. This CDR3 is 15 amino acids long.

The CDR3 is CASSNPQGTYEQYF. CDR3 coding DNA: TGTGCCAGCAGCAACCCACAGGGCACTTACGAGCAGTACTTC. The chain employs TRBV7-3 and TRBJ2-7, with D possibly TRBD1 on 6 matching bases. The ends were cut back, 5 bases at V and 4 bases at J, with 15 bases in the middle. The CDR3 runs 14 residues. Germline V lookup: CDR1 SGHTA, CDR2 FQGTGA.

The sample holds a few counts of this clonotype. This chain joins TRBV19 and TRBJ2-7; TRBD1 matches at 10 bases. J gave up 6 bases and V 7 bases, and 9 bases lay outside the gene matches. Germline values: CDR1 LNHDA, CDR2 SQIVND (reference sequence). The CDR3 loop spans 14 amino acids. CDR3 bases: TGTGCCAGTAAGGAGGGACAGGGGACATTCGAGCAGTACTTC. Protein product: CASKEGQGTFEQYF.

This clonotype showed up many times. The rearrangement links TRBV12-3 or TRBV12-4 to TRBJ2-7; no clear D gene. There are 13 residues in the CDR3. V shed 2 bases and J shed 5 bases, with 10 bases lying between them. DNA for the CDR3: TGTGCCAGCAGTTTACTCGGCCGCCACGAGCAGTACTTC. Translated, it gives CASSLLGRHEQYF.

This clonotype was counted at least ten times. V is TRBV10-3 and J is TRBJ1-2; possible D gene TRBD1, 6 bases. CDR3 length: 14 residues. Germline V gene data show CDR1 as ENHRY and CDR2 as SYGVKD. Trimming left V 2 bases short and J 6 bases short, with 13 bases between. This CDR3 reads CAISELWNRDGYTF. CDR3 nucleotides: TGTGCCATCAGTGAGCTCTGGAACAGGGATGGCTACACCTTC.

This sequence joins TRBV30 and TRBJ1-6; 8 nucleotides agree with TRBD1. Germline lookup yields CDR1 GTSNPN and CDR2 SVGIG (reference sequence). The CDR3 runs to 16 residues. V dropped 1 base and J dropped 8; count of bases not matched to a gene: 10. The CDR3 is CAWSALTGTGDSPLHF. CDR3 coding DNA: TGTGCCTGGAGTGCCCTAACCGGGACAGGAGATTCACCCCTCCACTTT. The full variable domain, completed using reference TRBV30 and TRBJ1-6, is SQTIHQWPATLVQPVGSPLSLECTVEGTSNPNLYWYRQAAGRGLQLLFYSVGIGQISSEVPQNLSASRPQDRQFILSSKKLLLSDSGFYLCAWSALTGTGDSPLHFGNGTRLTVT.

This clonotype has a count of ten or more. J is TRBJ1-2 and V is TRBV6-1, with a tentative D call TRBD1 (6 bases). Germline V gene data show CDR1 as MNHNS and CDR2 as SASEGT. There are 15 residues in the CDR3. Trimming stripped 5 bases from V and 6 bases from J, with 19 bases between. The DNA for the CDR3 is TGTGCCAGCAGTCCGCTCGCAGGGGCGCGAAATGGCTACACCTTC. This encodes CASSPLAGARNGYTF.

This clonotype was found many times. CDR3 loop: CASNWVSGANVLTF. The CDR3 DNA follows: TGTGCCAGCAATTGGGTCTCTGGGGCCAACGTCCTGACTTTC. J is TRBJ2-6 and V is TRBV2; D ambiguous. This CDR3 contains 14 residues. The germline CDR1 and CDR2 sequences are SNHLY and FYNNEI. Trimming took off 7 bases at V and 0 bases at J, with 7 bases between the two ends.

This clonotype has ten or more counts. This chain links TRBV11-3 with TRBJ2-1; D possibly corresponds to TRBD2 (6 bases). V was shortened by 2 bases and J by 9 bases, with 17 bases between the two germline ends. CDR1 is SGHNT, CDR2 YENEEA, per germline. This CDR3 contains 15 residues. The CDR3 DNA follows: TGTGCCAGCAGCTTAACTAGGGTTGCGGGGAGTGAGCAGTTCTTC. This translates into CASSLTRVAGSEQFF.

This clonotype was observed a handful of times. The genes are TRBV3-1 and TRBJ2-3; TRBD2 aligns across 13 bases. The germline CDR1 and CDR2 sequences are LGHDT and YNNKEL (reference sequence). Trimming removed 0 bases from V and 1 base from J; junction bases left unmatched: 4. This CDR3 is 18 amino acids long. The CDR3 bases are TGTGCCAGCAGCCAAGAGACTAGCGGGAGGTCGGGCACAGATACGCAGTATTTT. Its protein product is CASSQETSGRSGTDTQYF.